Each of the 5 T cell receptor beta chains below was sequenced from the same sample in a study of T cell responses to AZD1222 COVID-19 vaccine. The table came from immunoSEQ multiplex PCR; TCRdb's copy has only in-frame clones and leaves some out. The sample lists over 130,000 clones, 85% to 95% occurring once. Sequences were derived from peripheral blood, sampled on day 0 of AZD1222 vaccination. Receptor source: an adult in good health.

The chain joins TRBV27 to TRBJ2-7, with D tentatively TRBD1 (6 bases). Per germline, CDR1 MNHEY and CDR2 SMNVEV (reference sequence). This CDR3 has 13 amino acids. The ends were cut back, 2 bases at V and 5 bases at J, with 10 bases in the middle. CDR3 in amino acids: CASSLGYRDEQYF. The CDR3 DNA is TGTGCCAGCAGTTTAGGTTACAGGGACGAGCAGTACTTC.

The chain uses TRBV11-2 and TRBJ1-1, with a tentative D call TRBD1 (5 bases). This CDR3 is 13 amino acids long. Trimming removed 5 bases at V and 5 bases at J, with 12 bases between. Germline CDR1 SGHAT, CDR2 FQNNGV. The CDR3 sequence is CASSSRVGTEAFF. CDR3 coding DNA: TGTGCCAGCAGCAGCAGGGTTGGGACTGAAGCTTTCTTT.

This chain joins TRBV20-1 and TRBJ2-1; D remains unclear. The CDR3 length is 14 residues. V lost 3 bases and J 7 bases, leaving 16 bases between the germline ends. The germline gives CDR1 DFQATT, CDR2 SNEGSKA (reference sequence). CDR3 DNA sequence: TGCAGTGCTAGTGGATTTCGTATGGGGAATGAGCAGTTCTTC. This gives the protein CSASGFRMGNEQFF.

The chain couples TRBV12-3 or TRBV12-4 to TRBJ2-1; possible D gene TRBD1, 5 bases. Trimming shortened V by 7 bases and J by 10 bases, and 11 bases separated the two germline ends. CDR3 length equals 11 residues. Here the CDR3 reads CASTDSHEQFF. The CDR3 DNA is TGTGCCAGCACAGACAGTCACGAGCAGTTCTTC.

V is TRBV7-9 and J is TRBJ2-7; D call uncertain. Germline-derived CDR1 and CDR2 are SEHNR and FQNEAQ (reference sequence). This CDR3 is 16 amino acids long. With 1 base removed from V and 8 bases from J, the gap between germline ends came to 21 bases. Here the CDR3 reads CASSLGLTAPPSQQYF. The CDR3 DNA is TGTGCCAGCAGCTTAGGACTGACCGCCCCTCCCTCTCAGCAGTACTTC.